This TCR beta chain was recovered during a study of cytomegalovirus exposure and HLA in healthy donors. Study overall: Approximately 190 million T cells yielded approximately 100 million unique TCR beta sequences, as an earlier analysis found. The study's findings and limits: CMV serostatus was the only immune exposure information that was available. Sequencing depth roughly uniform across donors was assumed in presence/absence analyses.

PCR used 60 Vbeta primers and 13 Jbeta primers. The data were produced by immunoSEQ multiplex PCR, yet TCRdb's version contains in-frame clones alone and is incomplete. The sample has around 140,000 clones; the top ten hold around 2.2%. This CDR3 region has 14 residues. The germline V and J ends were trimmed by 4 bases and 3 bases, with 13 bases remaining between them. Germline-derived CDR1 and CDR2 are SGHKS and YYEKEE (reference sequence). About this clone: No antigen is known for it.

Sequencing input: PBMCs. The chain is built from TRBV5-5 and TRBJ1-1, with D possibly TRBD1 on 6 matching bases. The clonotype was recovered from a woman aged 18-29 years in good health and CMV-seronegative. CDR3 sequence reads: CASSPRGGDTEAFF. The DNA for the CDR3 is TGTGCCAGCAGCCCAAGGGGGGGTGACACTGAAGCTTTCTTT.